The present T cell receptor (beta chain) was sequenced within a study of blood T cells in healthy people across ages (dated by TCRdb to about 2015). Background on the whole study: In model experiments, roughly one uniquely barcoded TCR beta cDNA molecule per two T cells was captured by template switching. The study measured age-related changes in TCR beta repertoire diversity using deep sequencing normalized with unique cDNA molecular identifiers. Donors were grouped into four age groups: young (average approximately 16 years), middle-aged (approximately 41), aged (roughly 62) and long-lived (approximately 82). To avoid experimental bias, donors of different ages were spread randomly across the sequencing lanes. Two additional independent replicas of 1 million unique cDNA reads from the same blood draw were analyzed for two donors (one aged 18 to 29 and one aged 80 or older).

The approximately 41 donors, aged 6 to 90 years, were systemically healthy Caucasian individuals from Russia. Each donor gave approximately 9.3 milliliters of peripheral blood, collected into EDTA-treated Vacutainer tubes. Ficoll-Paque density-gradient centrifugation was used to isolate PBMCs, with at least 6 million per sample. Total RNA was extracted from PBMCs with Trizol reagent, with at least 5 micrograms obtained per sample. For every donor, an aliquot of PBMCs went through flow cytometry to measure the percentages of naive CD45RAhigh/CD27high T cells. The investigation overall reported the following: There was a strong correlation between observed TCR beta diversity and the percentage of naive T cells measured by flow cytometry. Compared with the aged group, more naive CD4+ T cells, fewer expanded clones and increased TCR diversity were shown by the long-lived group, suggesting age selection. Because donor CMV infection status was unknown, age-related changes in expanded clonotypes were potentially confounded. Bulk unsorted PBMC profiling prevented conclusive comparison of naive and antigen-experienced compartments. Estimates of total diversity based on one million sequenced T cells were regarded as lower bounds and as underestimates. Observed TCR beta diversity per million T cells fell roughly linearly with age, and a significant reduction was already apparent by age around 36.

The library was built by means of 5' RACE. Sequenced using an Illumina HiSeq 2500. A second 7 to 11 cycle PCR used a sample-barcoded 5' primer and a J-beta primer mix. A template-switch 5' adaptor carrying 12 random nucleotides introduced a unique molecular identifier onto each TCR beta cDNA molecule. At least 3 million CDR3-containing paired-end reads were obtained from each sample. First-strand cDNA synthesis was performed from all RNA using the Mint cDNA synthesis kit, with priming by a TRBC-specific oligonucleotide. All cDNA was treated with uracil-DNA glycosylase and then went through a first 18-cycle PCR with the universal primers M1SS and BC2_uni_R. The source study handled its data this way. For normalization, 1 million high-quality reads were randomly selected from each sample, with every read carrying a distinct molecular identifier. Instead of being binned into consensus sequences, reads with shared molecular identifiers were discarded. MiTCR, with a Q25 quality threshold and the strictest error-elimination algorithm, was used for CDR3 identification, clonotype clustering and error correction. Lower-bound total TCR beta diversity was estimated with a nonparametric unseen species model using Euler transformation. The public sequencing data were trimmed at Q25 with fastp and processed into clonotypes with MiXCR by TCRdb, which kept only in-frame beta chains. CDR3 protein sequences are deduplicated, and each keeps its most common genes and DNA. TCRdb, not the original authors, processed these V and J calls. Counted in this sample were 1,500,000 or so distinct CDR3 sequences; roughly 43% of them appeared once. The biggest ten clones account for under 5% of the sample.

This clonotype was seen more than once but under ten times. The specificity of this receptor is unknown. The junction shows a germline mismatch at one end, possibly a read error. CDR1 and CDR2, per the germline V gene, are SGHRS and YFSETQ. The CDR3 has 15 amino acids, counting the end cysteine and phenylalanine. Only the CDR3 DNA stays, 45 bases, in frame from base 1. The sequence joins TRBV5-1 to TRBJ1-3, with the D segment identity uncertain. Sequencing was performed on blood. This clonotype was sampled from a young woman in good health. The nucleotides are TGTGCCAGCAGTTCAGGACCCAGCTCTGGAAACACCATATATTTT. This yields the protein CASSSGPSSGNTIYF.